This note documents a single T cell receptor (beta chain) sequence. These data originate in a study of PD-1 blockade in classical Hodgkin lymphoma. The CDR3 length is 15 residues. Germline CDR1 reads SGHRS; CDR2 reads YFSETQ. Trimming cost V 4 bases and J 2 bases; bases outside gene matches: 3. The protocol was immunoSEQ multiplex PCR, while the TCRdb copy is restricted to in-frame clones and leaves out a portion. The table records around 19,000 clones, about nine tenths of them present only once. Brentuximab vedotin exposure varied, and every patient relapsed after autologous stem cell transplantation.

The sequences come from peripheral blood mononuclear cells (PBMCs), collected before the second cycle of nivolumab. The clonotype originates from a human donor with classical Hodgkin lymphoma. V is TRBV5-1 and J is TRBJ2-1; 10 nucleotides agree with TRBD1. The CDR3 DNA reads TGCGCCAGCAGCATGACAGGGGGCGCCTACAATGAGCAGTTCTTC. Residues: CASSMTGGAYNEQFF.